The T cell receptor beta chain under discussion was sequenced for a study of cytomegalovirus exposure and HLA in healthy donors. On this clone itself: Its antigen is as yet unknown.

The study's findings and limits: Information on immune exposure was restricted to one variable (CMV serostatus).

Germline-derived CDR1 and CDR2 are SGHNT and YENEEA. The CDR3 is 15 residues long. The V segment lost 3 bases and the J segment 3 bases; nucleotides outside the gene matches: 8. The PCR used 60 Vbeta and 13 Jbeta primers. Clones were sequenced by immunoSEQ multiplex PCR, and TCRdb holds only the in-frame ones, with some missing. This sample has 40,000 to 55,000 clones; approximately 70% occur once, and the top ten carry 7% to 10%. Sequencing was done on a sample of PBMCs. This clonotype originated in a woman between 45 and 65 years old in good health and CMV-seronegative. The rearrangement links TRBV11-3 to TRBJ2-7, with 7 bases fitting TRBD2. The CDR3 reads CASSFAGEPGYEQYF. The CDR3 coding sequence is TGTGCCAGCAGCTTTGCGGGAGAGCCCGGCTACGAGCAGTACTTC.